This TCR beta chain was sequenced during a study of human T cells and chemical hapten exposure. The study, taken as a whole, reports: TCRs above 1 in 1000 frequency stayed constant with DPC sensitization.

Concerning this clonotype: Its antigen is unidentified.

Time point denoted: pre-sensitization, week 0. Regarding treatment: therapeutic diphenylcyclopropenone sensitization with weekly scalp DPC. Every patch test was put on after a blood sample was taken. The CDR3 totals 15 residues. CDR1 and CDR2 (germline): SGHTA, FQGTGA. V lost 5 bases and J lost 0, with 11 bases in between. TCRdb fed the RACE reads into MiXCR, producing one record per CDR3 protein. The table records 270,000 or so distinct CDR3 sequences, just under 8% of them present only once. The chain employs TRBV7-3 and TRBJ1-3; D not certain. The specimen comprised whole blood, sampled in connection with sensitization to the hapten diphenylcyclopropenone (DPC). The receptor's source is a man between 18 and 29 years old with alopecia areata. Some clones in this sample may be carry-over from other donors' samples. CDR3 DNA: TGTGCCAGCAGCACGGACGGCTCCTCTGGAAACACCATATATTTT. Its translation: CASSTDGSSGNTIYF.